Detailed here is one TCR beta chain. The antigen is unknown. Positive CCR7 selection of CD45RO-negative cells yielded the naive CD8 cells, and terminally differentiated effector memory CD45RA+ cells were excluded. The sample originates from a study of shared clonotypes between healthy human individuals. Germline V lookup: CDR1 SEHNR, CDR2 FQNEAQ (reference sequence). Trimming removed 5 bases from V and 0 bases from J, with 11 bases in between. The CDR3 extends over 15 amino acids. The table came from immunoSEQ multiplex PCR; TCRdb's copy has only in-frame clones and leaves some out. The table lists about 680,000 clones, under 95% of them singletons, with 24% in the top ten. Findings and limits, study-wide: The study found lower generation probabilities in non-shared clonotypes than in those shared by all four donors. Memory subsets generally showed smaller estimated richness than naive subsets did.

The sequenced sample consisted of naive CD8+ T cells sorted from blood. The TCR sequence derives from a man aged 25-45 years in good health. This chain uses TRBV7-9 with TRBJ2-1; D not resolved. The CDR3 coding sequence is TGTGCCAGCAGCAGCCCAGAAACCTCCTACAATGAGCAGTTCTTC. Its translation is CASSSPETSYNEQFF.